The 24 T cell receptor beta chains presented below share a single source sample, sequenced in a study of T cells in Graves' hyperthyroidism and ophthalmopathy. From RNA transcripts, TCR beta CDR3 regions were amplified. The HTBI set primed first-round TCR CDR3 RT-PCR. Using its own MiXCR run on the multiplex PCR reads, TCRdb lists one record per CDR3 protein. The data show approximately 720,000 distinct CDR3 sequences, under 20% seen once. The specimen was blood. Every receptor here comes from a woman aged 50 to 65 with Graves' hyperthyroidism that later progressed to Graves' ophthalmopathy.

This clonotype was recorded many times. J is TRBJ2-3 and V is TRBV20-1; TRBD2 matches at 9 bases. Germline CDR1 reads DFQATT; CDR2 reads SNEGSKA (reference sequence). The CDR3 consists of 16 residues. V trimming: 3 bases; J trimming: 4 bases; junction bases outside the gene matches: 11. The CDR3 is CSARDIPGLAPDTQYF. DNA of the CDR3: TGCAGTGCTAGGGATATACCGGGACTAGCTCCAGATACGCAGTATTTT.

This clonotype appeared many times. The CDR3 loop is CASSPSGPPYEQYF. As DNA, the CDR3 is TGTGCCAGCAGTCCGAGCGGGCCCCCCTACGAGCAGTACTTC. The chain joins TRBV12-3 or TRBV12-4 to TRBJ2-7, with D possibly TRBD2 on 6 matching bases. Trimming left V 5 bases short and J 2 bases short, with 13 bases between. This CDR3 region has 14 residues.

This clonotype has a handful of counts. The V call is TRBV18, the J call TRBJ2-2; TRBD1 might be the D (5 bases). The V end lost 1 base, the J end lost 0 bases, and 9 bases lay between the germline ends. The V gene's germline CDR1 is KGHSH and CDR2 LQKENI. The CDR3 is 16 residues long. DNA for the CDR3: TGTGCCAGCTCACCACGCGGACAAACGAACACCGGGGAGCTGTTTTTT. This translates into CASSPRGQTNTGELFF.

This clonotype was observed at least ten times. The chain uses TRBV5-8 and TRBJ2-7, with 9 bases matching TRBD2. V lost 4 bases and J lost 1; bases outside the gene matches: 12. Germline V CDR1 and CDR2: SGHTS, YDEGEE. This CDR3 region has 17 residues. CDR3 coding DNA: TGTGCCAGCAGCAATGGCCCGGGCGGGGGGGCTTCCTACGAGCAGTACTTC. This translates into CASSNGPGGGASYEQYF.

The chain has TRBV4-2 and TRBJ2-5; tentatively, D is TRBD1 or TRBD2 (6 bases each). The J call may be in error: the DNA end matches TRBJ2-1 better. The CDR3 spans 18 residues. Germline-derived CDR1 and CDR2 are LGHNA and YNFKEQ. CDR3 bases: TGTGCCAGCAGCCAAGGGTTAGGAGGGGGGCCTTCTCAAGAGACCCAGTTCTTC. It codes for CASSQGLGGGPSQETQFF.

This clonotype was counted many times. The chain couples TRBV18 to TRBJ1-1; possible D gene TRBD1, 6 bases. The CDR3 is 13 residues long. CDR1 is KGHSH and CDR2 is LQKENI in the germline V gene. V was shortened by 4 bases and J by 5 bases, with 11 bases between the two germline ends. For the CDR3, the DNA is TGTGCCAGCTCACACAGGGAAGCTACTGAAGCTTTCTTT. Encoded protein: CASSHREATEAFF.

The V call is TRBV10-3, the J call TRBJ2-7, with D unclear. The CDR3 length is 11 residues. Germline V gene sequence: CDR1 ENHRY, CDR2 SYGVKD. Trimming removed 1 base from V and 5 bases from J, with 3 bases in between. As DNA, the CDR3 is TGTGCCATCAGTGAGTTGAACGAGCAGTACTTC. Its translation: CAISELNEQYF.

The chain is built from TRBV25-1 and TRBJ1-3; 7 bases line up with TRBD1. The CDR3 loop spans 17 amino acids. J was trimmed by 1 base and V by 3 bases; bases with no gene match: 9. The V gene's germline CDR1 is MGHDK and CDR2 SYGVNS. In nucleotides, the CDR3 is TGTGCCAGCAGTGATCCGGGACAGTTAGAGTCTGGAAACACCATATATTTT. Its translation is CASSDPGQLESGNTIYF.

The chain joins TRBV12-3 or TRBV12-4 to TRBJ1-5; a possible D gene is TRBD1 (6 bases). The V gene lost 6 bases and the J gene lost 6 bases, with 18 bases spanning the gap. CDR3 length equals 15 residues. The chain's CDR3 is CASRPGDQGIQPQHF. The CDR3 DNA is TGTGCCAGCAGGCCGGGGGATCAGGGGATTCAGCCCCAGCATTTT.

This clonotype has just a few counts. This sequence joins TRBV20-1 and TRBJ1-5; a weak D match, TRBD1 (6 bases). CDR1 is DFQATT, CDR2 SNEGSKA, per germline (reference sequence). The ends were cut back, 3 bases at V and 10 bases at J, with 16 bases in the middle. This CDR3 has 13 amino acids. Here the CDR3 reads CSASLDSGTPQHF. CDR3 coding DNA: TGCAGTGCTAGTTTGGACAGCGGGACACCCCAGCATTTT.

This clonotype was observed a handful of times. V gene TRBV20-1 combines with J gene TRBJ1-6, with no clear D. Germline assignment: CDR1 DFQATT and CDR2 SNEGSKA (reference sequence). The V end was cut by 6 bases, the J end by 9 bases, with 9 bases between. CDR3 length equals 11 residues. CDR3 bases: TGCAGTGCCTCGGGGTCTTCACCCCTCCACTTT. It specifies CSASGSSPLHF.

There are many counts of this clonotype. The CDR3 here is CASGRRKNQPQHF. CDR3 DNA: TGTGCCAGCGGGAGACGGAAAAATCAGCCCCAGCATTTT. J is TRBJ1-5 and V is TRBV2, with D hard to call. Between the trimmed V and J ends, which lost 8 bases and 4 bases, there was a span of 12 bases. The germline V gene has CDR1 SNHLY and CDR2 FYNNEI. The CDR3 sequence is 13 residues long.

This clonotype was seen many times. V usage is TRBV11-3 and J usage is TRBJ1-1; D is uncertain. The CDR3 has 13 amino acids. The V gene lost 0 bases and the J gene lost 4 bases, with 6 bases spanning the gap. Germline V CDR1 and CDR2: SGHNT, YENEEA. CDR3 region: CASSLDFGTEAFF. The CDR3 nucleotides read TGTGCCAGCAGCTTAGATTTCGGCACTGAAGCTTTCTTT. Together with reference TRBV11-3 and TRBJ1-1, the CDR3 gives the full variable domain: EAGVVQSPRYKIIEKKQPVAFWCNPISGHNTLYWYLQNLGQGPELLIRYENEEAVDDSQLPKDRFSAERLKGVDSTLKIQPAELGDSAVYLCASSLDFGTEAFFGQGTRLTVV.

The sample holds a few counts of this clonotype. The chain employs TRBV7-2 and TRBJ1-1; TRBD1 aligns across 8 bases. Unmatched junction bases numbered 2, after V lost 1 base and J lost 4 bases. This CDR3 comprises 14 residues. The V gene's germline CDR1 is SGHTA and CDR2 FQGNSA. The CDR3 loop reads CASSLVGQATEAFF. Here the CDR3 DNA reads TGTGCCAGCAGCTTAGTGGGACAGGCCACTGAAGCTTTCTTT.

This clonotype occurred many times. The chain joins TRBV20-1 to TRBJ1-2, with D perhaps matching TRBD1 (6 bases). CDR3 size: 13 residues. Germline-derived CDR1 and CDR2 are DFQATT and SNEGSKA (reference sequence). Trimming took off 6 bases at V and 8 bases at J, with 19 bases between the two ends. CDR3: CSAPRTAFDGYTF. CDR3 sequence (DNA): TGCAGTGCACCTAGGACAGCTTTCGACGGCTACACCTTC.

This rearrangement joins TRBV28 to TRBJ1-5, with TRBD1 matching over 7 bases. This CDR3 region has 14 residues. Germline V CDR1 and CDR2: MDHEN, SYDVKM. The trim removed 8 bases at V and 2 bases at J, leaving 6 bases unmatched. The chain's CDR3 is CASETGYGNQPQHF. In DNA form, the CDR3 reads TGTGCCAGCGAGACAGGGTATGGCAATCAGCCCCAGCATTTT.

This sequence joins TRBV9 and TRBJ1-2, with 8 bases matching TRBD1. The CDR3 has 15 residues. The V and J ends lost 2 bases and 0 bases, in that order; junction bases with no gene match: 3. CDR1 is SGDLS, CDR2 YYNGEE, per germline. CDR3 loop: CASSVATGANYGYTF. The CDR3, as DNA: TGTGCCAGCAGCGTCGCGACAGGGGCTAACTATGGCTACACCTTC.

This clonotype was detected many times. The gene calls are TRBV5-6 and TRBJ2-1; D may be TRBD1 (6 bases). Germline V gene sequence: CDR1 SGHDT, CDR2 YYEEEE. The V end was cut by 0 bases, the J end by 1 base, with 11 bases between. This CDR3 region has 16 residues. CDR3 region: CASSLVFRGSYNEQFF. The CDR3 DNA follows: TGTGCCAGCAGCTTGGTCTTCAGGGGTTCCTACAATGAGCAGTTCTTC. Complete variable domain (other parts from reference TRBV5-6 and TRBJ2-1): DAGVTQSPTHLIKTRGQQVTLRCSPKSGHDTVSWYQQALGQGPQFIFQYYEEEERQRGNFPDRFSGHQFPNYSSELNVNALLLGDSALYLCASSLVFRGSYNEQFFGPGTRLTVL.

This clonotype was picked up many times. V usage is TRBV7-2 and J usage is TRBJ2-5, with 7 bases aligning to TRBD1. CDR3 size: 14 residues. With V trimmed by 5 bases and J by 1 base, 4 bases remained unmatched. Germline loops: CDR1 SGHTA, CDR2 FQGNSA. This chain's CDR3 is CASSQGQIQETQYF. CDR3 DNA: TGTGCCAGCAGCCAGGGACAGATCCAAGAGACCCAGTACTTC.

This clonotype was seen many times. DNA for the CDR3: TGTGCCAGCAGCTATGATGGGGGGAGAGCTTTCTTT. Amino acids: CASSYDGGRAFF. The chain employs TRBV12-3 or TRBV12-4 and TRBJ1-1, with D possibly TRBD1 on 5 matching bases. CDR3 size: 12 residues. V was shortened by 6 bases and J by 10 bases, with 15 bases between the two germline ends.

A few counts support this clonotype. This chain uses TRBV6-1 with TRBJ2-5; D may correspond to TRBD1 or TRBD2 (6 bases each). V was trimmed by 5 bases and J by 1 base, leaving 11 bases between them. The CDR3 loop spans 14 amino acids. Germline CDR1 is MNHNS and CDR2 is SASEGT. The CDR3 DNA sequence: TGTGCCAGCAGTAGGGGGGTTAGCCAAGAGACCCAGTACTTC. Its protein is CASSRGVSQETQYF.

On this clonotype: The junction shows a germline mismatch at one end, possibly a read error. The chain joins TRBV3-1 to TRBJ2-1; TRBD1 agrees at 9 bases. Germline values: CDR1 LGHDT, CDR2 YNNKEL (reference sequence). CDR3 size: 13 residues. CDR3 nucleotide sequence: TGTGCCAGCAACCAAAGACAGGGGGGTGAGCAGTTCTTC. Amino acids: CASNQRQGGEQFF.

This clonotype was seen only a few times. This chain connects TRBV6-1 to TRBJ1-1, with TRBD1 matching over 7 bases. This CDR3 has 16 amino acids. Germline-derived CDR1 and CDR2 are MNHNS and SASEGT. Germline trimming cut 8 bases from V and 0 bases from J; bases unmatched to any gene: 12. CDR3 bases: TGTGCCAGCGTGGAACTGGGACAGCCCTTGAACACTGAAGCTTTCTTT. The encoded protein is CASVELGQPLNTEAFF.

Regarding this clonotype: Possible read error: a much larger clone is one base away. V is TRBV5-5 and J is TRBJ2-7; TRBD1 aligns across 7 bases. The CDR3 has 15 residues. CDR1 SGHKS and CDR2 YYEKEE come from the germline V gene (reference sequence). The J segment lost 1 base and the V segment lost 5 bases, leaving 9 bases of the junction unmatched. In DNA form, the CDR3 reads TGTGCCAGCAGAAAGACAGGGAGAGGATCCTACGAGCAGTACTTC. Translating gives CASRKTGRGSYEQYF.